This T cell receptor (beta chain) originates from a study of blood T cell repertoires in COVID-19. Study-wide context: COVID-19 samples, acute and convalescent, were from the United States, Italy and Spain.

Original processing notes: Amplifying reference gene primers gave estimates of nucleated cell counts. Sequencing used immunoSEQ multiplex PCR; TCRdb keeps in-frame clones, though not all of them. V, J and clone size are taken as reported in that table, and D and trimming were inferred from the DNA itself. Of approximately 150,000 clones listed, 87% are singletons. This receptor was taken from a human donor in a cohort sampled during active COVID-19. The material sequenced was peripheral blood.

For the CDR3, the DNA is TGTGCCAGCAGTTTAAGTATCGGGGTTGGAGGGCAAAACATTCAGTACTTC. It translates to CASSLSIGVGGQNIQYF. This rearrangement joins TRBV27 to TRBJ2-4; TRBD2 is a possible D gene (6 bases). Germline V gene data show CDR1 as MNHEY and CDR2 as SMNVEV (reference sequence). V was shortened by 2 bases and J by 5 bases, with 19 bases between the two germline ends. The CDR3 loop spans 17 amino acids.